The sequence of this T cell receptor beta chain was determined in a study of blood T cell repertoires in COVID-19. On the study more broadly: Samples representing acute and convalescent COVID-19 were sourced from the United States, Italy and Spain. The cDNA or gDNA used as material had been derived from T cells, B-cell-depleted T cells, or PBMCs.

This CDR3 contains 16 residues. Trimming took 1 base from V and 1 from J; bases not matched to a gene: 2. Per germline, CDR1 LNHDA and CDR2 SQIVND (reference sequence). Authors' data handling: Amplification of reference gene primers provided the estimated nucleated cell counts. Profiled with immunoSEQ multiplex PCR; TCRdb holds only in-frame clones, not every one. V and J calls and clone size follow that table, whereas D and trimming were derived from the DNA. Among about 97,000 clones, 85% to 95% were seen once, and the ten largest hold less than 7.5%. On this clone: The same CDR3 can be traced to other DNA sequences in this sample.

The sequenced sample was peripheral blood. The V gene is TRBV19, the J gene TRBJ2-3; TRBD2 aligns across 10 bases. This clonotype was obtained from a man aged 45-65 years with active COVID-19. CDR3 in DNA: TGTGCCAGTAGTATAGTAGCGGGAGGAGGCACAGATACGCAGTATTTT. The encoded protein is CASSIVAGGGTDTQYF.